The following is a TCR beta chain sequence with its context. This specimen belongs to a study of control samples from healthy donors and cancer patients. Data came from immunoSEQ multiplex PCR; TCRdb stores just in-frame clones and leaves some out. The sample shows approximately 99,000 clones, approximately 84% of them seen only once. Germline trimming cut 1 base from V and 6 bases from J; bases unmatched to any gene: 5. The CDR3 totals 14 residues. Germline loops: CDR1 LGHNA, CDR2 YSLEER. This TCR was sampled from a man younger than 35 in good health. The specimen sequenced was blood. The chain has TRBV4-3 and TRBJ1-2; TRBD1 agrees at 7 bases. CDR3 nucleotides: TGCGCCAGCAGCCAAGCCACAGGGGACCATGGCTACACCTTC. Its protein product is CASSQATGDHGYTF.